One sample yielded the 7 T cell receptor beta chains listed below, sequenced in a study of blood T cell repertoires in COVID-19. The repertoire was sequenced with immunoSEQ multiplex PCR; TCRdb's copy has only in-frame clones and lacks some. The sample lists roughly 73,000 clones, roughly 87% occurring once. Sequenced input: peripheral blood. These receptors originate from a woman of 80 years or more with active or convalescent COVID-19.

The rearrangement links TRBV6-1 to TRBJ2-7, with D perhaps matching TRBD2 (5 bases). This CDR3 has 20 amino acids. CDR1 is MNHNS and CDR2 is SASEGT in the germline V gene. The V and J ends lost 3 bases and 0 bases respectively, with 27 bases between them. This CDR3 reads CASSDPSYGTPGSSSYEQYF. The CDR3 DNA is TGTGCCAGCAGTGACCCATCCTACGGCACGCCGGGGTCGAGCTCCTACGAGCAGTACTTC.

This chain joins TRBV19 and TRBJ1-4; 12 bases align to TRBD1. This CDR3 has 16 residues. V shed 9 bases, J shed 4 bases, and the junction held 9 bases outside the gene matches. From germline, CDR1 is LNHDA and CDR2 SQIVND (reference sequence). Here the CDR3 DNA reads TGTGCCAGCTCTTTGGGACAGGGGGCTTATAATGAAAAACTGTTTTTT. Its protein product is CASSLGQGAYNEKLFF. Variable domain in full (rest from reference TRBV19 and TRBJ1-4): DGGITQSPKYLFRKEGQNVTLSCEQNLNHDAMYWYRQDPGQGLRLIYYSQIVNDFQKGDIAEGYSVSREKKESFPLTVTSAQKNPTAFYLCASSLGQGAYNEKLFFGSGTQLSVL.

The J gene is TRBJ1-2, the V gene TRBV28; TRBD1 matches at 7 bases. The CDR3 runs to 12 residues. Germline values: CDR1 MDHEN, CDR2 SYDVKM. The ends lost 4 bases at V and 8 bases at J; junction bases unmatched: 4. The CDR3 DNA reads TGTGCCAGCAGTTCCCAGGGGGACGGCTACACCTTC. It encodes CASSSQGDGYTF.

The chain couples TRBV24-1 to TRBJ2-3; D gene unclear. Germline loops: CDR1 KGHDR, CDR2 SFDVKD. V was trimmed by 3 bases and J by 2 bases, leaving 8 bases between them. The CDR3 covers 14 residues. The CDR3 nucleotides are TGTGCCACCAGTGATGCAACAGCCACAGATACGCAGTATTTT. Encoded protein: CATSDATATDTQYF.

This clone was seen a few times. The genes are TRBV3-1 (or the pseudogene TRBV3-2) and TRBJ1-3, with 7 positions matching TRBD1. Germline CDR1 is LGHDT and CDR2 is YNNKEL (reference sequence). V lost 5 bases, J lost 7 bases, and 2 bases stayed unmatched. CDR3 size: 12 residues. The CDR3 region is CASSDRANTIYF. The CDR3 nucleotides are TGTGCCAGCAGCGACAGGGCTAACACCATATATTTT.

This clone has just one count. The chain has TRBV9 and TRBJ2-5; D perhaps matches TRBD2 (6 bases). Deletions cut 4 bases from V and 5 bases from J, with 21 bases between. CDR1 is SGDLS and CDR2 is YYNGEE in the germline V gene. CDR3 length: 16 residues. The DNA for the CDR3 is TGTGCCAGCAGCCTTCGGGGGTCCGGGTCCTGGGAGACCCAGTACTTC. Its translation: CASSLRGSGSWETQYF.

V usage is TRBV5-1 and J usage is TRBJ2-7; D is perhaps TRBD2 (5 bases). Germline V lookup: CDR1 SGHRS, CDR2 YFSETQ. The V gene lost 0 bases and the J gene lost 0 bases, with 13 bases spanning the gap. This CDR3 has 16 residues. The CDR3 is CASSLDAGLTSYEQYF. Here the CDR3 DNA reads TGCGCCAGCAGCTTGGACGCGGGCTTGACCTCCTACGAGCAGTACTTC.